Presented here are 4 T cell receptor beta chains from one specimen sequenced in a study of T-cell memory formation after mild COVID-19. One entry per CDR3 protein, called by TCRdb with MiXCR from the 5' RACE reads. Among 200,000 to 300,000 distinct CDR3 sequences, around 15% were seen once, and the ten largest hold roughly a fifth. The sequenced material came from PBMCs or a T cell subset sorted from them (not recorded which). Receptors were obtained from a young man who had mild COVID-19 (a few samples of this study predate the infection). Cell type and time point are not known.

The chain combines TRBV7-9 with TRBJ1-2; no clear D. The CDR3 has 14 residues. Trimming stripped 5 bases from V and 2 bases from J, with 12 bases between. Germline assignment: CDR1 SEHNR and CDR2 FQNEAQ (reference sequence). The CDR3 is CASSRRTVNYGYTF. DNA of the CDR3: TGTGCCAGCAGCCGACGGACGGTAAACTATGGCTACACCTTC.

The CDR3 DNA is TGTGCCAGTTTCTGGCAGGGGGCTGACTATGGCTACACCTTC. Translated, it gives CASFWQGADYGYTF. This rearrangement joins TRBV5-6 to TRBJ1-2, with TRBD1 identical over 8 bases. There are 14 residues in the CDR3. CDR1 is SGHDT, CDR2 YYEEEE, per germline. V gave up 8 bases and J gave up 3 bases; unmatched junction bases: 9. The full variable domain, its missing parts supplied by reference TRBV5-6 and TRBJ1-2, is DAGVTQSPTHLIKTRGQQVTLRCSPKSGHDTVSWYQQALGQGPQFIFQYYEEEERQRGNFPDRFSGHQFPNYSSELNVNALLLGDSALYLCASFWQGADYGYTFGSGTRLTVV.

This clonotype was detected a few times. V is TRBV29-1 and J is TRBJ2-3; 12 bases agree with TRBD2. Germline assignment: CDR1 SQVTM and CDR2 ANQGSEA. The CDR3 has 15 residues. V trimming: 4 bases; J trimming: 1 base; junction bases outside the gene matches: 3. Here the CDR3 reads CSVAWTSGGTDTQYF. For the CDR3, the DNA is TGCAGCGTTGCGTGGACTAGCGGGGGCACAGATACGCAGTATTTT.

The chain couples TRBV27 to TRBJ2-3; D remains unclear. Trimming stripped 4 bases from V and 2 bases from J, with 10 bases between. Germline V lookup: CDR1 MNHEY, CDR2 SMNVEV (reference sequence). The CDR3 spans 14 residues. CDR3 DNA: TGTGCCAGCAGTTCGGCTTACAACACAGATACGCAGTATTTT. This gives the protein CASSSAYNTDTQYF.